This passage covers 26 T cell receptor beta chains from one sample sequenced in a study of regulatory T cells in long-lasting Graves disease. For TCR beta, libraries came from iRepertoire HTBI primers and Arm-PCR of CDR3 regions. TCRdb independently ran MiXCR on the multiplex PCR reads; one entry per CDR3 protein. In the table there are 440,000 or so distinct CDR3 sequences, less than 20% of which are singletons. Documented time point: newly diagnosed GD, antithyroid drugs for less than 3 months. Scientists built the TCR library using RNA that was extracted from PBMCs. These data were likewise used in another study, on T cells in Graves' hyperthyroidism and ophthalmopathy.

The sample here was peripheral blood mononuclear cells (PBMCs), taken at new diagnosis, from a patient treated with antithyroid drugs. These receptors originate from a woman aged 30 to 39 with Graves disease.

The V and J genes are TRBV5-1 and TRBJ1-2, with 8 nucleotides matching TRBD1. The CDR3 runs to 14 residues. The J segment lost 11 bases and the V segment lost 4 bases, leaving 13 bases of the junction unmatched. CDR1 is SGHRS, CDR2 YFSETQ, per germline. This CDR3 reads CASSKGQGARPYTF. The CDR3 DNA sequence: TGCGCCAGCAGCAAGGGTCAGGGGGCGCGTCCTTACACCTTC. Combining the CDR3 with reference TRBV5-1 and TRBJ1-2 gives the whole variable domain KAGVTQTPRYLIKTRGQQVTLSCSPISGHRSVSWYQQTPGQGLQFLFEYFSETQRNKGNFPGRFSGRQFSNSRSEMNVSTLELGDSALYLCASSKGQGARPYTFGSGTRLTVV.

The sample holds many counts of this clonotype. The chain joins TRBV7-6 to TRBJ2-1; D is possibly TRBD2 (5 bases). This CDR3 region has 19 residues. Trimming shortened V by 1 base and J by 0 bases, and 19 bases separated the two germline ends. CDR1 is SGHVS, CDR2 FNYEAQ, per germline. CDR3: CASSLVFRTPRNSYNEQFF. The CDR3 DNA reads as TGTGCCAGCAGCTTAGTTTTTAGGACTCCTCGGAACTCCTACAATGAGCAGTTCTTC.

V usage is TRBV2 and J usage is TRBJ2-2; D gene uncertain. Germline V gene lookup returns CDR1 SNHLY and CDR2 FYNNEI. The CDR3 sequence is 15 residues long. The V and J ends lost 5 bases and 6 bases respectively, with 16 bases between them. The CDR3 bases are TGTGCCAGCAGTCGGGCGGAACTAAGCGCCGGGGAGCTGTTTTTT. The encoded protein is CASSRAELSAGELFF.

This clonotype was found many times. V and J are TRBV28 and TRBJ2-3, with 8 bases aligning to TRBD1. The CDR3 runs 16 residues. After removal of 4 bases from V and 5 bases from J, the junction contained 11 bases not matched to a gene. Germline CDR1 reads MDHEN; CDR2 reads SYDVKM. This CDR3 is CASSSRTGPTVDTQYF. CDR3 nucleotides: TGTGCCAGCAGTTCGCGGACAGGGCCCACAGTAGATACGCAGTATTTT.

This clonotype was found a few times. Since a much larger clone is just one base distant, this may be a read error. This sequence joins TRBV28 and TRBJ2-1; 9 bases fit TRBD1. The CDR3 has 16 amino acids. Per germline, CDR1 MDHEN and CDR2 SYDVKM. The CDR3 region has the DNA TGTGCCAGCAGTGGGGGAACAGGGGGCTCGCCCCATGAGCAGTCCTTC. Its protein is CASSGGTGGSPHEQSF.

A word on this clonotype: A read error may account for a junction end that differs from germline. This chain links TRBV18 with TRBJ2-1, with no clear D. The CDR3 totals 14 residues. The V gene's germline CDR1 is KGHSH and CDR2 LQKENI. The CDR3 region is CASSLGGGDNGQFF. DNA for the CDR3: TGTGCCAGCTCCCTGGGCGGTGGTGACAATGGGCAGTTCTTC.

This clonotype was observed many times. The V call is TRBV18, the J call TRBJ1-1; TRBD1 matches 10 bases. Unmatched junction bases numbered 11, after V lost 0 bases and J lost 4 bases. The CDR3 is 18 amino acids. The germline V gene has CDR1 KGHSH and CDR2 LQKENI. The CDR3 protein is CASSPPVTGGLRVTEAFF. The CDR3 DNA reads TGTGCCAGCTCACCACCGGTGACAGGGGGCCTTAGGGTCACTGAAGCTTTCTTT.

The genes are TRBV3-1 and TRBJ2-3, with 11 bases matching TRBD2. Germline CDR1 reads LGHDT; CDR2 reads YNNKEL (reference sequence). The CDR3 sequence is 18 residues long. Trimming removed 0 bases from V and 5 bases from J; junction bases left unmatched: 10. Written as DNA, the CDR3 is TGTGCCAGCAGCCAAGATATAGCGGGAGGGCAGTATGGAGATACGCAGTATTTT. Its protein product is CASSQDIAGGQYGDTQYF.

CDR3 residues: CSASPGGSMNTEAFF. The DNA of the CDR3 is TGCAGTGCTAGCCCAGGGGGCTCCATGAACACTGAAGCTTTCTTT. The V call is TRBV20-1, the J call TRBJ1-1; the match to TRBD1 covers 8 bases. Germline V lookup: CDR1 DFQATT, CDR2 SNEGSKA (reference sequence). This CDR3 region has 15 residues. Trimming at V came to 3 bases and at J to 0 bases, leaving 6 bases not matched to a gene.

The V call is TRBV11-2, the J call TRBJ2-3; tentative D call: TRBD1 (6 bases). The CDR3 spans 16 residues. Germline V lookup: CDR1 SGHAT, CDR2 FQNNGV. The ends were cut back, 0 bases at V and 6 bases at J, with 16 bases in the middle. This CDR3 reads CASSLDSGQWGDTQYF. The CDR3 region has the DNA TGTGCCAGCAGCTTAGACTCCGGACAGTGGGGGGATACGCAGTATTTT.

CDR3 DNA: TGTGCCACCAACCTCCGGGGGGGTCCCGGGAGCTACACCTTC. The encoded protein is CATNLRGGPGSYTF. The chain joins TRBV28 to TRBJ1-2, with D perhaps TRBD1 (5 bases). This CDR3 has 14 residues. The V end was cut by 10 bases, the J end by 9 bases, with 24 bases between. Germline V lookup: CDR1 MDHEN, CDR2 SYDVKM.

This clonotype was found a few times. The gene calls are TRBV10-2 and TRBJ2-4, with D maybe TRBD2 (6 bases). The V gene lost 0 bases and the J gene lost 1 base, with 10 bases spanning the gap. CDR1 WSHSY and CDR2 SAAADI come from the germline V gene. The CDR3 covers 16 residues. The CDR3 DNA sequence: TGCGCCAGCAGTGAGTCGTGGGGGGAGGCCAAAAACATTCAGTACTTC. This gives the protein CASSESWGEAKNIQYF.

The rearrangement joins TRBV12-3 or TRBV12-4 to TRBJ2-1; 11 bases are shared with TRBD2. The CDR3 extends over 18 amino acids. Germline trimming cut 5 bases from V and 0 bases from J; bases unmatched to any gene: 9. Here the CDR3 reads CASSLSGLAGLSYNEQFF. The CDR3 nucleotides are TGTGCCAGCAGTCTTTCAGGACTAGCGGGTCTCTCCTACAATGAGCAGTTCTTC.

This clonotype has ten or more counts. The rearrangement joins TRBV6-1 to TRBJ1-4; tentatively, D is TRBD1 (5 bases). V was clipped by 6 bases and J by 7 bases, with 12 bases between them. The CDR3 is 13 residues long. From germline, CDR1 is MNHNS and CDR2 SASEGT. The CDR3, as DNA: TGTGCCAGCAGCCCGCAGGGTGGTGAAAAACTGTTTTTT. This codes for CASSPQGGEKLFF.

This chain's CDR3 is CASSRQPSNQPQHF. Here the CDR3 DNA reads TGTGCCAGCAGTCGACAGCCTAGCAATCAGCCCCAGCATTTT. The V gene is TRBV12-3 or TRBV12-4, the J gene TRBJ1-5, with D possibly TRBD1 on 5 matching bases. Trimming cost V 5 bases and J 0 bases, with 8 bases left between them. The CDR3 has 14 residues.

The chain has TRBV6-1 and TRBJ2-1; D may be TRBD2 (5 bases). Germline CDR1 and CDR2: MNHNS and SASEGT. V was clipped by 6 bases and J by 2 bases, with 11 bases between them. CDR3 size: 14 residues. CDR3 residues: CASSRLLTYNEQFF. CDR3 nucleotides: TGTGCCAGCAGCCGACTATTAACCTACAATGAGCAGTTCTTC.

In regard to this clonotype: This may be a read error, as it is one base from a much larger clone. The CDR3: CAMFDSAYNEQFF. The CDR3 bases are TGTGCCATGTTTGACTCTGCCTACAATGAGCAGTTCTTC. The genes are TRBV10-3 and TRBJ2-1, with D uncertain. Germline V CDR1 and CDR2: ENHRY, SYGVKD. V was clipped by 9 bases and J by 2 bases, with 11 bases between them. This CDR3 comprises 13 residues.

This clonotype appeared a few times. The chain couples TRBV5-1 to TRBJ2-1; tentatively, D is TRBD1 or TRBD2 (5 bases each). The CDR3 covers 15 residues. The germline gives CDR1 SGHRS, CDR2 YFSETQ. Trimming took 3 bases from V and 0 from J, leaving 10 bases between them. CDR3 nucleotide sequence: TGCGCCAGCAGCTGGGACGGGACCTCCTACAATGAGCAGTTCTTC. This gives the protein CASSWDGTSYNEQFF.

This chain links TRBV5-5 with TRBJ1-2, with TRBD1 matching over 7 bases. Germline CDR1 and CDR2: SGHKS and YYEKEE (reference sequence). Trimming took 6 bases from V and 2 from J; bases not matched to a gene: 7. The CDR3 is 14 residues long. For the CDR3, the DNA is TGTGCCAGCACTTACGGAGGGGGCAACTATGGCTACACCTTC. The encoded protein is CASTYGGGNYGYTF.

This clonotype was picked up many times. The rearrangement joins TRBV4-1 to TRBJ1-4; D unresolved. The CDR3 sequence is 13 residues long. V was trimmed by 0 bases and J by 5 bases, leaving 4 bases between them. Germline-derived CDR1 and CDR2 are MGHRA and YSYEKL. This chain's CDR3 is CASSQDPNEKLFF. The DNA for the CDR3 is TGCGCCAGCAGCCAAGATCCCAATGAAAAACTGTTTTTT.

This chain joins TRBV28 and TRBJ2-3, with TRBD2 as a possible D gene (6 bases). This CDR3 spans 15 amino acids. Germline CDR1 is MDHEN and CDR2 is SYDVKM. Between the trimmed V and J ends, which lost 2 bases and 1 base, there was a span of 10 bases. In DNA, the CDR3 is TGTGCCAGCAGTTTAAGCGGGTGGGGCACAGATACGCAGTATTTT. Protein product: CASSLSGWGTDTQYF.

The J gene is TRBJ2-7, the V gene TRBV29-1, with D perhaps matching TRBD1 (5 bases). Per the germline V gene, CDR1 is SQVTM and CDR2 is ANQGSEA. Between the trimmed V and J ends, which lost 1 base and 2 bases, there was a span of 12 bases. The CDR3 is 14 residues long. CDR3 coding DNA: TGCAGCGTTGAAGTTTGGGGCAGAGCCTACGAGCAGTACTTC. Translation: CSVEVWGRAYEQYF.

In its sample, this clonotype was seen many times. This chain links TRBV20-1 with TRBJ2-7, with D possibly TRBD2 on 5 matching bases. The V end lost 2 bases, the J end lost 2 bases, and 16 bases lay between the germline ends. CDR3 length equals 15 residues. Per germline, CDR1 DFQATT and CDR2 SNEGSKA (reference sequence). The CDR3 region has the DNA TGCAGTGCTAGACTCCTAGAAGCCGGGGCCTACGAGCAGTACTTC. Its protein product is CSARLLEAGAYEQYF.

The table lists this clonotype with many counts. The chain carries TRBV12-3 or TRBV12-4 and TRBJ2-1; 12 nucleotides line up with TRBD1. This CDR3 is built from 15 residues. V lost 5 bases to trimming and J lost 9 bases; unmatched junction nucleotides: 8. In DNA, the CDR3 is TGTGCCAGCAGTGACCGGGACAGGGGGCTCAGTGAGCAGTTCTTC. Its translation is CASSDRDRGLSEQFF.

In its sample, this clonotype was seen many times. The CDR3: CASSFRGSRHEQYF. CDR3 nucleotides: TGTGCCAGCAGTTTTCGTGGGAGTCGCCACGAGCAGTACTTC. The chain joins TRBV27 to TRBJ2-7; D may be TRBD2 (5 bases). The V end was cut by 3 bases, the J end by 5 bases, with 14 bases between. The CDR3 is 14 residues long. The germline V gene encodes CDR1 MNHEY and CDR2 SMNVEV (reference sequence).

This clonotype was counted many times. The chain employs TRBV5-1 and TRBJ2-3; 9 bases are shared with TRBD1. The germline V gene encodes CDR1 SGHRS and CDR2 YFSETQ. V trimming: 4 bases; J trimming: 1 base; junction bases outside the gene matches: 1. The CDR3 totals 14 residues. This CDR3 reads CASSGDRGTDTQYF. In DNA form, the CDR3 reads TGCGCCAGCAGCGGGGACAGGGGCACAGATACGCAGTATTTT.